One sample yielded the 10 T cell receptor beta chains listed below, sequenced in a study of cytomegalovirus exposure and HLA in healthy donors. PCR was performed using 60 Vbeta and 13 Jbeta primers. Clones were sequenced by immunoSEQ multiplex PCR, and TCRdb holds only the in-frame ones, with some missing. The table records 150,000 to 200,000 clones, 70% to 85% of them present only once. Specimen: PBMCs. The receptor set was obtained from a woman between 25 and 40 years old in good health and CMV-seronegative.

The chain employs TRBV28 and TRBJ2-2; 10 bases fit TRBD1. The junction had 5 bases not matched to a gene; V was cut back by 1 base and J by 3 bases. Per the germline V gene, CDR1 is MDHEN and CDR2 is SYDVKM. The CDR3 is made up of 17 amino acids. The CDR3 region is CASSLLLTGGHTGELFF. In DNA, the CDR3 is TGTGCCAGCAGTTTATTATTGACAGGGGGCCACACCGGGGAGCTGTTTTTT.

The chain recombines TRBV7-6 with TRBJ2-5; weak D call: TRBD1 (6 bases). Germline-derived CDR1 and CDR2 are SGHVS and FNYEAQ. This CDR3 region has 15 residues. The V gene lost 3 bases and the J gene lost 5 bases, with 16 bases spanning the gap. CDR3 DNA: TGTGCCAGCAGCTTCACGACAGGCCTAAGGGAGACCCAGTACTTC. Residues: CASSFTTGLRETQYF. Together with reference TRBV7-6 and TRBJ2-5, the CDR3 gives the full variable domain: GAGVSQSPRYKVTKRGQDVALRCDPISGHVSLYWYRQALGQGPEFLTYFNYEAQQDKSGLPNDRFSAERPEGSISTLTIQRTEQRDSAMYRCASSFTTGLRETQYFGPGTRLLVL.

This clone came up a few times. This chain connects TRBV11-3 to TRBJ2-1, with 9 bases identical to TRBD2. Germline assignment: CDR1 SGHNT and CDR2 YENEEA. The CDR3 covers 14 residues. After removal of 4 bases from V and 7 bases from J, the junction contained 5 bases not matched to a gene. The CDR3: CASSYLAGQNEQFF. CDR3 sequence (DNA): TGTGCCAGCAGCTACCTAGCGGGGCAGAATGAGCAGTTCTTC.

The chain carries TRBV29-1 and TRBJ2-1; 9 nucleotides match TRBD1. Losses at the gene ends were 5 bases for V and 0 bases for J; bases not matched to a gene: 8. The CDR3 contains 16 residues. Germline V gene lookup returns CDR1 SQVTM and CDR2 ANQGSEA. The CDR3 DNA follows: TGCAGCGTTCACACCCACAGGGGGCTCTCCTACAATGAGCAGTTCTTC. Translated: CSVHTHRGLSYNEQFF.

The chain links TRBV9 to TRBJ1-2; D remains ambiguous. Trimming cost V 4 bases and J 8 bases, with 21 bases left between them. The germline V gene encodes CDR1 SGDLS and CDR2 YYNGEE. The CDR3 is made up of 15 amino acids. The CDR3 bases are TGTGCCAGCAGCCCCCGGGGTTCGCTAGAAAGCGGCTACACCTTC. Translation gives CASSPRGSLESGYTF. Variable domain in full (rest from reference TRBV9 and TRBJ1-2): DSGVTQTPKHLITATGQRVTLRCSPRSGDLSVYWYQQSLDQGLQFLIQYYNGEERAKGNILERFSAQQFPDLHSELNLSSLELGDSALYFCASSPRGSLESGYTFGSGTRLTVV.

Here the CDR3 DNA reads TGTGCCAGCAGCTTAGGAGGCTTAAGCAAGTCGTACTTC. Translation gives CASSLGGLSKSYF. V usage is TRBV7-9 and J usage is TRBJ2-7, with D hard to call. The CDR3 sequence is 13 residues long. V lost 1 base and J 12 bases, leaving 16 bases between the germline ends. Per the germline V gene, CDR1 is SEHNR and CDR2 is FQNEAQ (reference sequence).

This chain connects TRBV28 to TRBJ1-2; 11 bases agree with TRBD1. The V gene's germline CDR1 is MDHEN and CDR2 SYDVKM. V shed 6 bases, J shed 5 bases, and the junction held 11 bases outside the gene matches. The CDR3 runs 16 residues. The CDR3 is CASRPGGQGAEYGYTF. The CDR3 bases are TGTGCCAGCAGACCCGGTGGACAGGGGGCGGAGTATGGCTACACCTTC.

The chain uses TRBV2 and TRBJ2-3; no firm D call. V lost 3 bases to trimming and J lost 4 bases, with 8 bases between them. The CDR3 is made up of 13 amino acids. The germline gives CDR1 SNHLY, CDR2 FYNNEI. The CDR3 sequence: CASSEARADTQYF. The CDR3 DNA reads TGTGCCAGCAGTGAGGCTAGAGCAGATACGCAGTATTTT. Filled out from reference TRBV2 and TRBJ2-3, the complete variable domain reads EPEVTQTPSHQVTQMGQEVILRCVPISNHLYFYWYRQILGQKVEFLVSFYNNEISEKSEIFDDQFSVERPDGSNFTLKIRSTKLEDSAMYFCASSEARADTQYFGPGTRLTVL.

The rearrangement uses TRBV5-1 and TRBJ1-1; D might be TRBD1 (6 bases). The germline gives CDR1 SGHRS, CDR2 YFSETQ. V was cut by 4 bases and J by 0 bases, with 19 bases left in between. The CDR3 covers 17 residues. The CDR3 reads CASSLGRTDRLNTEAFF. DNA of the CDR3: TGCGCCAGCAGCCTGGGTCGGACGGACAGACTGAACACTGAAGCTTTCTTT.

The rearrangement uses TRBV9 and TRBJ2-1; D might be TRBD2 (6 bases). V was pared by 0 bases and J by 5 bases, with 18 bases between. The V gene's germline CDR1 is SGDLS and CDR2 YYNGEE. This CDR3 is built from 17 residues. CDR3 sequence reads: CASSVDGRSGDNNEQFF. CDR3 nucleotide sequence: TGTGCCAGCAGCGTAGATGGTCGTAGCGGCGACAACAATGAGCAGTTCTTC. Full variable domain (rest looked up from reference TRBV9 and TRBJ2-1): DSGVTQTPKHLITATGQRVTLRCSPRSGDLSVYWYQQSLDQGLQFLIQYYNGEERAKGNILERFSAQQFPDLHSELNLSSLELGDSALYFCASSVDGRSGDNNEQFFGPGTRLTVL.